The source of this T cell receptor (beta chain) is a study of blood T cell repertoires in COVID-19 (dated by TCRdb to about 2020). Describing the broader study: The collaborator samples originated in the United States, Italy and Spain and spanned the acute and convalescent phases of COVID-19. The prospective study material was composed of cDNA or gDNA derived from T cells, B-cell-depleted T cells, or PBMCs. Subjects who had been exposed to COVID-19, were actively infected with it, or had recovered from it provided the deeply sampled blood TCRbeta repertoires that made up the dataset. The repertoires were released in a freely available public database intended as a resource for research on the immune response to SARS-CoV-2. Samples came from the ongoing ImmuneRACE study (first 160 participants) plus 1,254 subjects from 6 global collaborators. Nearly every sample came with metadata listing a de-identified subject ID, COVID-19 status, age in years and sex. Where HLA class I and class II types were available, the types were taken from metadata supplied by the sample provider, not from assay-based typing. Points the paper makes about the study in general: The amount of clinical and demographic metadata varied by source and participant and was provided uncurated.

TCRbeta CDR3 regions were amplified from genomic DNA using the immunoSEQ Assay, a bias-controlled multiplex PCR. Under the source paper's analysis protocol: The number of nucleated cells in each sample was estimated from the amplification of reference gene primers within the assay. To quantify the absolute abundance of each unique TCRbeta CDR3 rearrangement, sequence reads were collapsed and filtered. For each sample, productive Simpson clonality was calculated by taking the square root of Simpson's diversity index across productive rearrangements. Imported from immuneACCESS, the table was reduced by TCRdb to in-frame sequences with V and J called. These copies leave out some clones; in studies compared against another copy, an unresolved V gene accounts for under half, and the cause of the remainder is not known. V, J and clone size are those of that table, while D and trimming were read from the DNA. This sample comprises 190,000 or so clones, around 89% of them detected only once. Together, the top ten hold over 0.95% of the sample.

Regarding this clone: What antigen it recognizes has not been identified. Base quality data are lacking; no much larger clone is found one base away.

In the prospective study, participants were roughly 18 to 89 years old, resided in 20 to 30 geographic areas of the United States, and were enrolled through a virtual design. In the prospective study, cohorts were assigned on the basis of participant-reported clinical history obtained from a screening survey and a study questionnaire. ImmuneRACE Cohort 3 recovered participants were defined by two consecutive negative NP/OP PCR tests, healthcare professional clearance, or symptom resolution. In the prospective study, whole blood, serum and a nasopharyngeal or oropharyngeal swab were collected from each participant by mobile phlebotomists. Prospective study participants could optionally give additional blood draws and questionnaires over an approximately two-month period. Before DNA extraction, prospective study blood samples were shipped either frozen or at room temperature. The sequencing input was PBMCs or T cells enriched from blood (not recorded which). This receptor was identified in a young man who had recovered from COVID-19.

The DNA reads as follows: TGTGCCAGCAGTCTACCGGGACAGGGGTTCTATGGCTACACCTTC. Translated, this is CASSLPGQGFYGYTF. The rearranged segments are TRBV27 and TRBJ1-2; 10 bases in the middle match TRBD1. V trim: 5 bases; J trim: 4 bases; unmatched bases: 7. CDR1 and CDR2 are drawn from the germline V gene (reference sequence): MNHEY, SMNVEV. The CDR3 covers 15 residues, taking in both the cysteine and the phenylalanine. Only the CDR3 region is kept as DNA, spanning 45 bases read in frame from base 1.